The 11 T cell receptor beta chains in this list originate from one sample, sequenced in a study of Tregs in tolerant kidney transplant recipients (dated by TCRdb to about 2019). Preparation of the library involved the immunoSEQ multiplex PCR assay. TCRdb re-hosts the immuneACCESS table, in-frame sequences only. Its copies lack some clones; in the studies checked, an unresolved V gene accounts for under half of them, and the cause for the rest is not known. The table for this sample lists 2,800 or so clones; 30% to 50% of them were counted only once. Around 7% of the sample rests with the top ten. Their specific antigens are unknown. Sequences were obtained from Tregs from blood cultured with allogeneic cells. Receptors were obtained from a human donor in good health.

Only a few counts were recorded for this clone. V gene TRBV19 combines with J gene TRBJ1-6, with D possibly TRBD1 on 5 matching bases. This CDR3 is built from 14 residues. Germline V CDR1 and CDR2: LNHDA, SQIVND (reference sequence). Trimming took off 7 bases at V and 6 bases at J, with 13 bases between the two ends. The CDR3, as DNA: TGTGCCAGTATCCCCAGGGATCGTAATTCACCCCTCCACTTT. Its translation is CASIPRDRNSPLHF.

V and J are TRBV6-1 and TRBJ1-1; D is undetermined. Germline V gene lookup returns CDR1 MNHNS and CDR2 SASEGT. The CDR3 has 15 residues. V was pared by 4 bases and J by 3 bases, with 15 bases between. The CDR3 DNA is TGTGCCAGCAGTGTTGTAAAGCTAGTCGACACTGAAGCTTTCTTT. Its translation is CASSVVKLVDTEAFF.

This clone was counted only a few times. This sequence joins TRBV9 and TRBJ2-1, with D perhaps TRBD2 (6 bases). The CDR3 totals 15 residues. Trimming stripped 0 bases from V and 5 bases from J, with 12 bases between. CDR1 and CDR2 from the germline V gene are SGDLS and YYNGEE. CDR3 sequence reads: CASSVDLGLHNEQFF. As DNA, the CDR3 is TGTGCCAGCAGCGTAGACCTGGGACTCCACAATGAGCAGTTCTTC.

This clone is categorized as medium-sized. V usage is TRBV6-6 and J usage is TRBJ1-1; TRBD1 might be the D (6 bases). V gave up 2 bases and J gave up 5 bases, with 12 bases separating them. CDR1 is MNHNY, CDR2 SVGAGI, per germline (reference sequence). The CDR3 is 14 residues long. The CDR3 loop reads CASSYPGAGTEAFF. CDR3 bases: TGTGCCAGCAGTTACCCGGGGGCTGGAACTGAAGCTTTCTTT.

J is TRBJ2-5 and V is TRBV6-6; 8 nucleotides align to TRBD2. Matching the DNA end better, TRBJ2-7 makes the J call doubtful. Germline CDR1 MNHNY, CDR2 SVGAGI (reference sequence). The CDR3 has 15 residues. CDR3 residues: CASSYRGGRRYEQYF. The DNA of the CDR3 is TGTGCCAGCAGTTATAGAGGCGGGAGGAGGTACGAGCAGTACTTC.

This clone is labeled medium-sized. The rearrangement uses TRBV18 and TRBJ2-1; D assignment may be TRBD1 or TRBD2 (5 bases each). Germline V gene data show CDR1 as KGHSH and CDR2 as LQKENI. Trimming removed 8 bases at V and 3 bases at J, with 8 bases between. This CDR3 contains 12 residues. DNA for the CDR3: TGTGCCAGCGGGGGTCACTACAATGAGCAGTTCTTC. Translation gives CASGGHYNEQFF.

A few counts support this clone. This chain links TRBV7-3 with TRBJ2-2, with no clear D. CDR1 is SGHTA and CDR2 is FQGTGA in the germline V gene. V lost 6 bases, J lost 4 bases, and 12 bases lay in between. The CDR3 has 14 amino acids. The CDR3 reads CASSSDAVTGELFF. CDR3 DNA: TGTGCCAGCAGTTCGGACGCGGTCACCGGGGAGCTGTTTTTT. The whole variable domain, filled in from reference TRBV7-3 and TRBJ2-2, reads GAGVSQTPSNKVTEKGKYVELRCDPISGHTALYWYRQSLGQGPEFLIYFQGTGAADDSGLPNDRFFAVRPEGSVSTLKIQRTERGDSAVYLCASSSDAVTGELFFGEGSRLTVL.

This clone was recorded only once. The chain has TRBV19 and TRBJ2-3; 8 bases are a match to TRBD2. The V segment lost 10 bases and the J segment 5 bases; nucleotides outside the gene matches: 2. Germline lookup yields CDR1 LNHDA and CDR2 SQIVND (reference sequence). This CDR3 comprises 11 residues. The CDR3 is CATRGGDTQYF. CDR3 bases: TGTGCCACTCGGGGGGGAGATACGCAGTATTTT.

A few counts support this clone. This chain uses TRBV6-5 with TRBJ2-2; D remains ambiguous. CDR3 length equals 13 residues. Germline CDR1 MNHEY, CDR2 SVGAGI. Trimming cost V 5 bases and J 6 bases, with 10 bases left between them. CDR3 DNA sequence: TGTGCCAGCAGTCCCCCCTGGGCCGGGGAGCTGTTTTTT. Translation: CASSPPWAGELFF.

The rearrangement uses TRBV19 and TRBJ1-5; D is possibly TRBD1 (6 bases). This CDR3 is 17 amino acids long. Trimming removed 4 bases at V and 0 bases at J, with 16 bases between. Germline V gives CDR1 LNHDA, CDR2 SQIVND (reference sequence). Written as DNA, the CDR3 is TGTGCCAGTAGTAATCCCAGGGGTAGATATAGCAATCAGCCCCAGCATTTT. Translation: CASSNPRGRYSNQPQHF.

This clone was recorded a few times. The V gene is TRBV29-1, the J gene TRBJ2-1; D possibly uses TRBD1 or TRBD2 (7 bases each). The CDR3 contains 15 residues. Trimming took off 6 bases at V and 4 bases at J, with 19 bases between the two ends. Germline loops: CDR1 SQVTM, CDR2 ANQGSEA. CDR3 bases: TGCAGCGTGGGGGGGACAGTGCTTAGGTACAATGAGCAGTTCTTC. Translated: CSVGGTVLRYNEQFF.